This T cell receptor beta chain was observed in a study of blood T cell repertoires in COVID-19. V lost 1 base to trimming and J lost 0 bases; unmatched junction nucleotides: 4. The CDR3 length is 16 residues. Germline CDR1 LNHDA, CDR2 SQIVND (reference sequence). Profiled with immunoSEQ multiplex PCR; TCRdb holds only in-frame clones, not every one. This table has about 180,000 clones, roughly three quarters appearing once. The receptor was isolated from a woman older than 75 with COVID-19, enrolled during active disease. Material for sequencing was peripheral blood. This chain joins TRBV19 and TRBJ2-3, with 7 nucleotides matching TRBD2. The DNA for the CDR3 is TGTGCCAGTAGTATAGTAGTAGCGGGTAGCACAGATACGCAGTATTTT. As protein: CASSIVVAGSTDTQYF.